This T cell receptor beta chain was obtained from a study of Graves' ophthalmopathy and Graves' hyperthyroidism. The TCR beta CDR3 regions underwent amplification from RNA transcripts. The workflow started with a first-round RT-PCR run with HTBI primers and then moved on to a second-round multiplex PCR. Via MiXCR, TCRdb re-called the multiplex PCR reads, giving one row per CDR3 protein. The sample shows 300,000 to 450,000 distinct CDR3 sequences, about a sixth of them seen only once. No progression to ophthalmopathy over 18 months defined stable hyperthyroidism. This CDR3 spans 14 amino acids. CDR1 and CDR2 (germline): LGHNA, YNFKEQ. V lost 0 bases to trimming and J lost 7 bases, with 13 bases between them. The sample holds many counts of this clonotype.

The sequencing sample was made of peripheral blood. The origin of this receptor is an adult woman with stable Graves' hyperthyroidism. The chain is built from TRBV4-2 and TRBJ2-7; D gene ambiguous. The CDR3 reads CASSQESSRREQYF. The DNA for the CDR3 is TGTGCCAGCAGCCAAGAATCCAGCAGGCGTGAGCAGTACTTC.